This T cell receptor beta chain stems from a study of T cell repertoires in cytomegalovirus infection. Study background: Evidence of both CMV infection and a matching HLA type came from public TCR beta signatures. Overall study findings and caveats: HLA-C-restricted TCR beta clonotypes specific for CMV led the ex vivo response.

The table lists this clonotype with many counts. Its antigen is not known. V gave up 3 bases and J gave up 3 bases; unmatched junction bases: 5. The CDR3 covers 15 residues. Germline values: CDR1 LGHNA, CDR2 YSLEER. TCRdb ran MiXCR on the reads and lists one entry per CDR3 protein. The sample has about 150,000 distinct CDR3 sequences; 23% are singletons. The rearrangement links TRBV4-3 to TRBJ1-5; 7 bases are shared with TRBD1. This TCR was sampled from a human donor in good health (CMV status not recorded). Some clones in this sample may be carry-over from other donors' samples. The sample was PBMCs. CDR3 in amino acids: CASSQQTGSNQPQHF. CDR3 coding DNA: TGCGCCAGCAGCCAGCAGACAGGGTCCAATCAGCCCCAGCATTTT.